These 5 T cell receptor beta chains were all obtained from the same sample, sequenced in a study of blood T cells in healthy people across ages. Primers used in a second PCR of about 6 to 11 cycles were a sample-barcoded 5' primer and a J-beta primer mix. MiXCR, run by TCRdb on the 5' RACE reads, gives a single entry per CDR3 protein. The profile shows about 720,000 distinct CDR3 sequences, approximately 22% of them singletons. Source material: blood. The receptors come from a man between 65 and 85 years old in good health.

The V call is TRBV11-3, the J call TRBJ2-1; 8 bases are shared with TRBD2. With 0 bases clipped from V and 3 bases from J, the junction kept 4 bases outside the gene matches. Germline loops: CDR1 SGHNT, CDR2 YENEEA. The CDR3 totals 16 residues. As DNA, the CDR3 is TGTGCCAGCAGCTTAGATTTAGCGGGGATCTACAATGAGCAGTTCTTC. Its translation is CASSLDLAGIYNEQFF.

The V call is TRBV6-5, the J call TRBJ2-1; TRBD2 aligns across 10 bases. The V gene end was trimmed by 6 bases and the J gene end by 4 bases; junction bases not matched to a gene: 6. CDR1 MNHEY and CDR2 SVGAGI come from the germline V gene. The CDR3 consists of 15 residues. CDR3: CASRPLAGQYNEQFF. The CDR3 DNA sequence: TGTGCCAGCAGACCACTAGCGGGACAGTACAATGAGCAGTTCTTC.

In its sample, this clonotype was seen a few times. This chain connects TRBV5-1 to TRBJ2-2; 9 nucleotides agree with TRBD1. J lost 2 bases, V lost 3 bases, and 8 bases had no gene match. The length of the CDR3 is 17 residues. Germline CDR1 and CDR2: SGHRS and YFSETQ. Written as DNA, the CDR3 is TGCGCCAGCAGCTATAAGGACAGGGGAGGAAACACCGGGGAGCTGTTTTTT. Translation: CASSYKDRGGNTGELFF.

This clonotype has at least ten counts. The V gene is TRBV5-1, the J gene TRBJ2-1, with TRBD1 as a possible D gene (5 bases). CDR3 size: 15 residues. Trimming took off 2 bases at V and 0 bases at J, with 9 bases between the two ends. Germline assignment: CDR1 SGHRS and CDR2 YFSETQ. The CDR3 loop reads CASSLQDGSYNEQFF. The CDR3 DNA is TGCGCCAGCAGCTTACAGGATGGCTCCTACAATGAGCAGTTCTTC.

In this sample, this clonotype turned up a few times. The chain couples TRBV7-2 to TRBJ1-1, with 11 positions matching TRBD1. Germline assignment: CDR1 SGHTA and CDR2 FQGNSA. The CDR3 consists of 16 residues. V was clipped by 4 bases and J by 6 bases; unmatched bases: 10. The CDR3 region has the DNA TGTGCCAGCAGCTCAGCGGACAGGGGGCAGGATTCTGAAGCTTTCTTT. It is translated as CASSSADRGQDSEAFF.